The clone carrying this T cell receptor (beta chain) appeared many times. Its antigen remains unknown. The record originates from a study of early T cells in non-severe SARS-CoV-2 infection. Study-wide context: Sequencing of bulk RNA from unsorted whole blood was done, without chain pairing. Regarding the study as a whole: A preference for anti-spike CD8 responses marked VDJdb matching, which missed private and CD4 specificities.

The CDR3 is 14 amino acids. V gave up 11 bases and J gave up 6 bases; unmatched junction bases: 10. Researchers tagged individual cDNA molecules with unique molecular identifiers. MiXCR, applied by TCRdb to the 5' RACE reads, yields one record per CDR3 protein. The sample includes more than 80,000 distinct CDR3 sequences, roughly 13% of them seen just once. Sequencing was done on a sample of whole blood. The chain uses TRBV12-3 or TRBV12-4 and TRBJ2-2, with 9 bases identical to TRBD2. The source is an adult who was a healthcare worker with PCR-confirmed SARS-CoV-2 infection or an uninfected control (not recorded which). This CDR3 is CAGGISGGSGELFF. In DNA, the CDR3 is TGTGCCGGCGGAATTAGCGGGGGATCCGGGGAGCTGTTTTTT.